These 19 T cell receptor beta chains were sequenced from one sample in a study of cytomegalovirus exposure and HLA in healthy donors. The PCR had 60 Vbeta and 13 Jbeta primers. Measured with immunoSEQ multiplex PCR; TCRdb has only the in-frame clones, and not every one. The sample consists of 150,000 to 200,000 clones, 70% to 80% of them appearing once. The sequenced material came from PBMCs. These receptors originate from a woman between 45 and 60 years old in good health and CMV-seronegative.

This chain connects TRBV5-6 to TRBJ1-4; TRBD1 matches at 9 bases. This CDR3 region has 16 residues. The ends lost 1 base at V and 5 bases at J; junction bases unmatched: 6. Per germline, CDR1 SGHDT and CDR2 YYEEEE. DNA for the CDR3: TGTGCCAGCAGCTTGAATTGGGGGACAGGGAATGAAAAACTGTTTTTT. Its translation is CASSLNWGTGNEKLFF.

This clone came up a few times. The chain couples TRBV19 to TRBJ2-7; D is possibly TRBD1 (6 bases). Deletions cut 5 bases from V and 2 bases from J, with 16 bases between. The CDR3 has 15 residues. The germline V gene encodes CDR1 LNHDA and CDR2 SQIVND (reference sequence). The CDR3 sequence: CASSFGTFSTYEQYF. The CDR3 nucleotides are TGTGCCAGTAGTTTCGGGACATTTAGCACCTACGAGCAGTACTTC.

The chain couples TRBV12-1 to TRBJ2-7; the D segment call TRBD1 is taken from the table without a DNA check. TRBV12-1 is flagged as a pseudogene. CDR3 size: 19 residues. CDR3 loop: CASSFGWTVGTGGLCEQYF. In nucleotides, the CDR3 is TGTGCCAGCAGCTTTGGCTGGACCGTGGGGACAGGGGGGCTATGCGAGCAGTACTTC.

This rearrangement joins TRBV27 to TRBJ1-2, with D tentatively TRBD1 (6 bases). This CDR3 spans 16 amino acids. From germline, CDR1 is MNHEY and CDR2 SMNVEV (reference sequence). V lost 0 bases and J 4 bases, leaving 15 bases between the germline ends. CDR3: CASSLSLGGVGYGYTF. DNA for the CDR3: TGTGCCAGCAGTTTATCTTTAGGGGGGGTTGGCTATGGCTACACCTTC.

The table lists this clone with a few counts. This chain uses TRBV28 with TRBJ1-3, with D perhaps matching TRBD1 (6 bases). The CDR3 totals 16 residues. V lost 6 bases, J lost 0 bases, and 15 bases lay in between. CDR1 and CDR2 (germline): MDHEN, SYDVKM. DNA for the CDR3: TGTGCCAGCAGCCCGGGAGGGGGGGTCTCTGGAAACACCATATATTTT. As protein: CASSPGGGVSGNTIYF.

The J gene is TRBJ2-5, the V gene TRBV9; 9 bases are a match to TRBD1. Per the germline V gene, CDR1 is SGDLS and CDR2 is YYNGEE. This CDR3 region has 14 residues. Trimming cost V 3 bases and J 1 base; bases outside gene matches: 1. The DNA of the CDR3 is TGTGCCAGCAGCGCGGGACAGGGCCAAGAGACCCAGTACTTC. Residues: CASSAGQGQETQYF.

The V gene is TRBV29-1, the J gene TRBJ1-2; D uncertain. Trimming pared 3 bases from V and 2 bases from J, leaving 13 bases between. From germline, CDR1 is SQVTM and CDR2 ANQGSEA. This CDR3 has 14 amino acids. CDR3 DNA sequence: TGCAGCGTTGACCCCGCAGGCTCCAACTATGGCTACACCTTC. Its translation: CSVDPAGSNYGYTF. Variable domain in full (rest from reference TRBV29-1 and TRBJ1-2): SAVISQKPSRDICQRGTSLTIQCQVDSQVTMMFWYRQQPGQSLTLIATANQGSEATYESGFVIDKFPISRPNLTFSTLTVSNMSPEDSSIYLCSVDPAGSNYGYTFGSGTRLTVV.

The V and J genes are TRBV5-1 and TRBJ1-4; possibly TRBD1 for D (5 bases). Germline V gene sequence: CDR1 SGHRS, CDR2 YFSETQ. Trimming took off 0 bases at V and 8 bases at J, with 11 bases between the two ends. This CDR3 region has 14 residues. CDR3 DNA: TGCGCCAGCAGCTTGGGGGGACTAGGGGAAAAACTGTTTTTT. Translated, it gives CASSLGGLGEKLFF. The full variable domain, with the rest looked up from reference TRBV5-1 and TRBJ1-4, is KAGVTQTPRYLIKTRGQQVTLSCSPISGHRSVSWYQQTPGQGLQFLFEYFSETQRNKGNFPGRFSGRQFSNSRSEMNVSTLELGDSALYLCASSLGGLGEKLFFGSGTQLSVL.

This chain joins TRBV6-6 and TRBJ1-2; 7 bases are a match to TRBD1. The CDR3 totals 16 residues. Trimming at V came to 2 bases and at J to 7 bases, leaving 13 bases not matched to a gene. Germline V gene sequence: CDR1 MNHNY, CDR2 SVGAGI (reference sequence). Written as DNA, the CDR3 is TGTGCCAGCAGTTACAGGTGGCCAGGACAGGAGGCTGGCTACACCTTC. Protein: CASSYRWPGQEAGYTF.

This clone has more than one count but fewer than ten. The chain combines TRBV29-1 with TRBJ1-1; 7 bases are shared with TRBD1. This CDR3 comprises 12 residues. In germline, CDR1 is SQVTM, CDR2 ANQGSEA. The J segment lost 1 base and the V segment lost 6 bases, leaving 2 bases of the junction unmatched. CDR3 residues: CSVGQPNTEAFF. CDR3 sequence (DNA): TGCAGCGTGGGACAGCCGAACACTGAAGCTTTCTTT. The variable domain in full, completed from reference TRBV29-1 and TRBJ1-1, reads SAVISQKPSRDICQRGTSLTIQCQVDSQVTMMFWYRQQPGQSLTLIATANQGSEATYESGFVIDKFPISRPNLTFSTLTVSNMSPEDSSIYLCSVGQPNTEAFFGQGTRLTVV.

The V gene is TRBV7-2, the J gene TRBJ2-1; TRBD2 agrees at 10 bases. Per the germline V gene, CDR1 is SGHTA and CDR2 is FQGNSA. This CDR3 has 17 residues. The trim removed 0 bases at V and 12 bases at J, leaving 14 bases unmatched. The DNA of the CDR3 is TGTGCCAGCAGCTTAGCCACTGGGTCCCTAGCGGGAGTTGGGCAGTTCTTC. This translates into CASSLATGSLAGVGQFF.

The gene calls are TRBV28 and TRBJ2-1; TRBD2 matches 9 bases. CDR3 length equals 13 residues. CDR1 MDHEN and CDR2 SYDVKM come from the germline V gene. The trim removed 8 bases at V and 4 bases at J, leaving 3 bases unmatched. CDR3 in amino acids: CASRLADYNEQFF. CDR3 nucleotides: TGTGCCAGCCGACTAGCGGATTACAATGAGCAGTTCTTC.

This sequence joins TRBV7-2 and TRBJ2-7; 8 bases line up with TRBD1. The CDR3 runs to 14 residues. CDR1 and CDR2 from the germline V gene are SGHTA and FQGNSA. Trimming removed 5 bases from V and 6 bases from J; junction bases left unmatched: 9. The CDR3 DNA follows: TGTGCCAGCAGCAGGGGAACAGGGGGAAGCGAGCAGTACTTC. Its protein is CASSRGTGGSEQYF.

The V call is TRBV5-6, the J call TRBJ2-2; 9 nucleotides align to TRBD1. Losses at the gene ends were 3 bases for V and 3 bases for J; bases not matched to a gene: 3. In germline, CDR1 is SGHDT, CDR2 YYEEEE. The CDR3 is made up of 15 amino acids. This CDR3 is CASSWGDRDTGELFF. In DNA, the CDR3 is TGTGCCAGCAGCTGGGGGGACAGGGACACCGGGGAGCTGTTTTTT. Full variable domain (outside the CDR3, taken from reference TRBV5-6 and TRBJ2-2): DAGVTQSPTHLIKTRGQQVTLRCSPKSGHDTVSWYQQALGQGPQFIFQYYEEEERQRGNFPDRFSGHQFPNYSSELNVNALLLGDSALYLCASSWGDRDTGELFFGEGSRLTVL.

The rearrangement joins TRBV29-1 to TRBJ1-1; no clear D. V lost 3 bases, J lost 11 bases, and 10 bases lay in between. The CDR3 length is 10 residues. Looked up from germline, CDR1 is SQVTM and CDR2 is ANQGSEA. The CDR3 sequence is CSVENRYAFF. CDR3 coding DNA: TGCAGCGTTGAGAACAGATATGCTTTCTTT.

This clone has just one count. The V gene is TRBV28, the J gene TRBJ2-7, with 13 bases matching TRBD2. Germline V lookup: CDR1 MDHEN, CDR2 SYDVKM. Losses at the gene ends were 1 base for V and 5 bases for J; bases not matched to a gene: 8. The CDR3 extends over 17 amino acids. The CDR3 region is CASSLSLAGGPQDEQYF. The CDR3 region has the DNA TGTGCCAGCAGTTTATCACTAGCGGGAGGGCCGCAGGACGAGCAGTACTTC.

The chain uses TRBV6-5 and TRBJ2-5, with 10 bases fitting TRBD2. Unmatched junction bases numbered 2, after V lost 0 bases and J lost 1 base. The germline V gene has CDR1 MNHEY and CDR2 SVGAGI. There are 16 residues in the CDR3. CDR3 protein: CASSYSLAGAQETQYF. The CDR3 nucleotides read TGTGCCAGCAGTTACTCCCTAGCGGGGGCCCAAGAGACCCAGTACTTC.

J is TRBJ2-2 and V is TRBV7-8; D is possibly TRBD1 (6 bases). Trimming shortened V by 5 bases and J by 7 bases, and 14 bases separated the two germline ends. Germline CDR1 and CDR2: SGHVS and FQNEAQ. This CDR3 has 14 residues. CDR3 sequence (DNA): TGTGCCAGCAGCACGGACAGAGGTGACGGGGAGCTGTTTTTT. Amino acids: CASSTDRGDGELFF.

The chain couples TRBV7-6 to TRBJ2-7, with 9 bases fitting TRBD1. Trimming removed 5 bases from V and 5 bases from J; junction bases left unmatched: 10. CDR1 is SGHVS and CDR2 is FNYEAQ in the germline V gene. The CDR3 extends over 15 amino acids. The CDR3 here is CASSPSGQGNHEQYF. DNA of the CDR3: TGTGCCAGCAGCCCGTCGGGACAGGGTAACCACGAGCAGTACTTC.